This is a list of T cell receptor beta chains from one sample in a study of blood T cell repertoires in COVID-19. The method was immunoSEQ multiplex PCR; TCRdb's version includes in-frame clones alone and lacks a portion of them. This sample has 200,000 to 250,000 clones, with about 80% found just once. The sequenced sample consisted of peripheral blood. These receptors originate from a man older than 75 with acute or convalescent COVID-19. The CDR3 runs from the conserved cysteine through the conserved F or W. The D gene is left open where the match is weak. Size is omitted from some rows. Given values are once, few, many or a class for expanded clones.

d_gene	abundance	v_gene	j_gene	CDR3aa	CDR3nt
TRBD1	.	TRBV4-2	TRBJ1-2	CASSQGTGQGGRGYTF	TGTGCCAGCAGCCAAGGCACGGGACAGGGGGGACGTGGCTACACCTTC
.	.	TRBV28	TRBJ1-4	CASSGGARGEEKLFF	TGTGCCAGCAGTGGGGGCGCCAGGGGCGAAGAAAAACTGTTTTTT
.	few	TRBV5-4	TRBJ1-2	CASSSGRAGVNYGYTF	TGTGCCAGCAGCTCCGGGAGGGCAGGGGTAAACTATGGCTACACCTTC
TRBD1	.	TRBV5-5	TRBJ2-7	CASSPQTGVANEQYF	TGTGCCAGCAGCCCCCAGACAGGGGTGGCTAACGAGCAGTACTTC
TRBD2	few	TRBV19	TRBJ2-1	CASSIGGGAWGVSYNEQFF	TGTGCCAGTAGTATTGGCGGGGGGGCCTGGGGCGTATCCTACAATGAGCAGTTCTTC
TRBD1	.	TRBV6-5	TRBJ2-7	CASSYRPGGFLYEQYF	TGTGCCAGCAGTTACCGCCCAGGGGGATTCCTCTACGAGCAGTACTTC
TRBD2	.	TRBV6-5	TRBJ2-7	CASSRAGENYEQYF	TGTGCCAGCAGCCGAGCGGGAGAAAACTACGAGCAGTACTTC
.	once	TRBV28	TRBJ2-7	CASSLTASYEQYF	TGTGCCAGCAGCCTCACAGCTTCCTACGAGCAGTACTTC
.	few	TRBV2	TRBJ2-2	CASSAGGDTGELFF	TGTGCCAGCAGTGCCGGGGGAGACACCGGGGAGCTGTTTTTT
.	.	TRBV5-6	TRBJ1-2	CASSLRGNYGYTF	TGTGCCAGCAGCCTCAGGGGTAACTATGGCTACACCTTC
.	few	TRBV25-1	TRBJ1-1	CASSELSQAGAEAFF	TGTGCCAGCAGTGAACTTTCACAGGCTGGGGCTGAAGCTTTCTTT
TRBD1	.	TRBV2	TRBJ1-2	CASSSRQGAIYGYTF	TGTGCCAGCAGTTCCCGACAGGGGGCTATCTATGGCTACACCTTC
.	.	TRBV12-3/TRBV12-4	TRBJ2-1	CASRIDYNEQFF	TGTGCCAGCAGAATAGACTACAATGAGCAGTTCTTC
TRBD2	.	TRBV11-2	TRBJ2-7	CASRSLRTSGPYEQYF	TGTGCCAGCAGGTCCTTGCGGACTAGCGGGCCCTACGAGCAGTACTTC
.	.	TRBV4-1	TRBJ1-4	CASSQDRRDEKLFF	TGCGCCAGCAGCCAAGATCGGAGAGATGAAAAACTGTTTTTT
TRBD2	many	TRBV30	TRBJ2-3	CAWSSSGRALGDTQYF	TGTGCCTGGAGTTCTAGCGGGAGGGCCCTCGGAGATACGCAGTATTTT
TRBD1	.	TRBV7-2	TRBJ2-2	CASSRGGQGNGELFF	TGTGCCAGCAGCCGCGGGGGACAGGGAAACGGGGAGCTGTTTTTT
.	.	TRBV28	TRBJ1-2	CASSLFLLGSLYGYTF	TGTGCCAGCAGTTTATTCCTTCTGGGCTCCCTATATGGCTACACCTTC
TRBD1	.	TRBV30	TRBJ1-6	CAWSLDRGANSPLHF	TGTGCCTGGAGTTTAGACAGGGGTGCTAATTCACCCCTCCACTTT
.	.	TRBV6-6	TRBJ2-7	CASSYGLTGRAEQYF	TGTGCCAGCAGTTACGGCCTCACCGGGAGAGCAGAGCAGTACTTC
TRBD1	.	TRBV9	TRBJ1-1	CASSPLRDRGRGTEAFF	TGTGCCAGCAGCCCGCTACGGGACAGGGGGCGAGGAACTGAAGCTTTCTTT
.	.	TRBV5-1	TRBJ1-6	CASSLGASESPLHF	TGCGCCAGCAGCTTGGGCGCTTCGGAGTCACCCCTCCACTTT
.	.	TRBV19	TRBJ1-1	CASRDRSQHTEAFF	TGTGCCAGTAGGGACAGATCACAGCACACTGAAGCTTTCTTT
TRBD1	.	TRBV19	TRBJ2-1	CASSMTGTYNEQFF	TGTGCCAGTAGTATGACAGGGACCTACAATGAGCAGTTCTTC
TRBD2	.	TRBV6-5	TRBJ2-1	CASSPWTSGYNEQFF	TGTGCCAGCAGTCCCTGGACTAGCGGTTACAATGAGCAGTTCTTC
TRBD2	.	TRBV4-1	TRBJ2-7	CASSHEIAGAFYEQYF	TGCGCCAGCAGCCACGAAATAGCGGGGGCCTTCTACGAGCAGTACTTC
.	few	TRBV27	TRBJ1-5	CASDRGGFNPLLGNQPQHF	TGTGCCAGCGACCGAGGAGGTTTTAATCCTTTATTGGGCAATCAGCCCCAGCATTTT
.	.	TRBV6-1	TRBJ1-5	CASSESVGRGNQPQHF	TGTGCCAGCAGTGAATCGGTCGGGAGGGGCAATCAGCCCCAGCATTTT
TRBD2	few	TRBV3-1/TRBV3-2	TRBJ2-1	CASSHWTSRYNEQFF	TGTGCCAGCAGCCATTGGACTAGCCGATACAATGAGCAGTTCTTC
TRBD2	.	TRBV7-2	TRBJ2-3	CASSLPRGDFRTDTQYF	TGTGCCAGCAGCCTCCCACGGGGGGACTTTCGTACAGATACGCAGTATTTT
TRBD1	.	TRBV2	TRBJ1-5	CASSGQVSNQPQHF	TGTGCCAGCTCGGGACAGGTTAGCAATCAGCCCCAGCATTTT
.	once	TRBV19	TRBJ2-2	CASSFSQTGYYGELFF	TGTGCCAGTAGTTTCTCTCAGACGGGTTACTACGGGGAGCTGTTTTTT
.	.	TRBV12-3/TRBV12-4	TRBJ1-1	CASRDLGGTEAFF	TGTGCCAGCAGGGACCTAGGGGGTACTGAAGCTTTCTTT
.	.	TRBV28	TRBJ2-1	CASSLWEYNEQFF	TGTGCCAGCAGTTTATGGGAGTACAATGAGCAGTTCTTC
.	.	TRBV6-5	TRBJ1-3	CASSYPQGFGNTIYF	TGTGCCAGCAGTTACCCCCAGGGTTTTGGAAACACCATATATTTT
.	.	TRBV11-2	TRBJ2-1	CASSPVRPNEQFF	TGTGCCAGCAGCCCAGTGCGGCCTAATGAGCAGTTCTTC
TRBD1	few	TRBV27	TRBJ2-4	CARRNRDSPRLAKNIQYF	TGTGCCAGGCGTAACCGGGACAGCCCTAGGCTAGCCAAAAACATTCAGTACTTC
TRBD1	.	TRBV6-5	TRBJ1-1	CASSYDFTRGPAFF	TGTGCCAGCAGTTACGATTTCACCAGGGGGCCCGCTTTCTTT
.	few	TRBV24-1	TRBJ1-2	CATSDPADWAGYTF	TGTGCCACCAGTGATCCCGCGGACTGGGCGGGCTACACCTTC
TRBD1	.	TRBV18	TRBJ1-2	CASSPGGQENYGYTF	TGTGCCAGCTCGCCAGGGGGACAGGAAAACTATGGCTACACCTTC
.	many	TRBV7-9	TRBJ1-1	CASSSGGGGGTEAFF	TGTGCCAGCAGCTCCGGAGGTGGCGGCGGGACTGAAGCTTTCTTT
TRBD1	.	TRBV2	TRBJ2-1	CASSTGQSFYNEQFF	TGTGCCAGCAGCACGGGACAGTCCTTTTACAATGAGCAGTTCTTC
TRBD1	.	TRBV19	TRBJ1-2	CASWGPGQGHYGYTF	TGTGCCAGTTGGGGCCCGGGACAGGGGCACTATGGCTACACCTTC
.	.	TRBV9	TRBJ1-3	CASSATPGNTIYF	TGTGCCAGCAGCGCAACTCCTGGAAACACCATATATTTT
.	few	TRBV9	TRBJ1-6	CASSPFLNSPLHF	TGTGCCAGCAGCCCCTTCCTAAATTCACCCCTCCACTTT
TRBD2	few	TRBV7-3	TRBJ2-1	CASSLIAGEGTNEQFF	TGTGCCAGCAGCTTAATAGCGGGAGAGGGCACAAATGAGCAGTTCTTC
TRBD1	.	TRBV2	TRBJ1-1	CASTPQGSNTEAFF	TGTGCCAGCACCCCACAGGGGTCGAACACTGAAGCTTTCTTT
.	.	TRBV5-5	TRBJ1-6	CASSLFSSYNSPLHF	TGTGCCAGCAGCTTGTTCAGCTCCTATAATTCACCCCTCCACTTT
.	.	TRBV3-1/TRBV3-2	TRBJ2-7	CASSQASGRRDF	TGTGCCAGCAGCCAAGCAAGCGGCAGGCGGGACTTC
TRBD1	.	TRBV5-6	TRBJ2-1	CASSVTGNEQFF	TGTGCCAGCAGCGTGACAGGGAATGAGCAGTTCTTC
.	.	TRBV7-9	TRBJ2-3	CASSFKQDVDTQYF	TGTGCCAGCAGCTTTAAACAGGATGTAGATACGCAGTATTTT
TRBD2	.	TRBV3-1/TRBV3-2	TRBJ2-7	CASSQEEATGGGLAGGLTYEQYF	TGTGCCAGCAGCCAAGAAGAAGCCACTGGTGGGGGACTAGCGGGAGGGTTAACCTACGAGCAGTACTTC
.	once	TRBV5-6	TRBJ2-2	CASSARSPGELFF	TGTGCCAGCAGCGCTCGGAGTCCCGGGGAGCTGTTTTTT
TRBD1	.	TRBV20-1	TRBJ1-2	CSASRDRDIYGYTF	TGCAGTGCTAGTCGGGACAGGGACATCTATGGCTACACCTTC
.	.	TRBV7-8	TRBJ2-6	CASSLGLSGANVLTF	TGTGCCAGCAGCTTGGGCCTCTCTGGGGCCAACGTCCTGACTTTC